The 6 T cell receptor beta chains listed next were all sequenced from one sample in a study of shared clonotypes between healthy human individuals. TCRdb's table, derived via immunoSEQ multiplex PCR, lists solely in-frame clones and lacks some. The sample holds 2 million to 2.5 million clones, 90% to 96% seen once. The specimen was naive CD4+ T cells sorted from blood. Subset indicated: CD45RA+ positively selected. The receptors shown here come from a man between 18 and 29 years old in good health.

This clone was observed once. The V and J genes are TRBV5-6 and TRBJ2-6, with D possibly being TRBD1 (6 bases). Trimming stripped 4 bases from V and 4 bases from J, with 21 bases between. Germline V gene lookup returns CDR1 SGHDT and CDR2 YYEEEE. This CDR3 has 18 residues. The DNA of the CDR3 is TGTGCCAGCAGCCCGGTGGAGAGGGGGTTAGGCGGGGCCAACGTCCTGACTTTC. Amino acids: CASSPVERGLGGANVLTF.

The genes are TRBV30 and TRBJ2-7, with TRBD1 matching over 8 bases. Unmatched junction bases numbered 2, after V lost 1 base and J lost 3 bases. The CDR3 loop spans 13 amino acids. CDR1 and CDR2 (germline): GTSNPN, SVGIG (reference sequence). CDR3 DNA: TGTGCCTGGAGTGCAGGGGGCAACTACGAGCAGTACTTC. It codes for CAWSAGGNYEQYF.

The rearrangement links TRBV5-6 to TRBJ1-2, with no clear D. The CDR3 totals 14 residues. V was clipped by 4 bases and J by 2 bases, with 12 bases between them. The germline V gene encodes CDR1 SGHDT and CDR2 YYEEEE. CDR3 amino acids: CASSRGRENYGYTF. As DNA, the CDR3 is TGTGCCAGCAGCCGAGGGCGGGAGAACTATGGCTACACCTTC.

CDR3 coding DNA: TGTGCCAGCAGCCCGCGGGACGTAAAGTTCTACACCTTC. This encodes CASSPRDVKFYTF. The chain couples TRBV5-4 to TRBJ1-2; maybe TRBD1 (5 bases). The germline V gene encodes CDR1 SGHNT and CDR2 YYREEE (reference sequence). The CDR3 length is 13 residues. V was trimmed by 4 bases and J by 10 bases, leaving 17 bases between them.

This rearrangement joins TRBV9 to TRBJ1-2; the match to TRBD1 covers 8 bases. Germline CDR1 and CDR2: SGDLS and YYNGEE. The CDR3 is 13 amino acids. The junction had 6 bases not matched to a gene; V was cut back by 4 bases and J by 7 bases. CDR3 protein: CASSTRTGIGYTF. As DNA, the CDR3 is TGTGCCAGCAGCACCCGGACAGGGATTGGCTACACCTTC.

The V and J genes are TRBV29-1 and TRBJ2-7; weak D call: TRBD2 (5 bases). Trimming removed 6 bases from V and 2 bases from J, with 17 bases in between. Germline CDR1 is SQVTM and CDR2 is ANQGSEA. The CDR3 consists of 14 residues. In nucleotides, the CDR3 is TGCAGCGTGGAGGAAAGAGGGTTTACCTACGAGCAGTACTTC. The encoded protein is CSVEERGFTYEQYF.